Listed here is a single TCR beta chain. The CDR3 runs to 13 residues. Germline V gene data show CDR1 as MNHNS and CDR2 as SASEGT. V dropped 5 bases and J dropped 6 bases, with 14 bases sitting between them. The source of the sample is a study of OX40 agonist ivuxolimab in advanced cancers. The method was immunoSEQ multiplex PCR; TCRdb's version includes in-frame clones alone and lacks a portion of them. The sample records roughly 20,000 clones, around 85% being singletons. The chain joins TRBV6-1 to TRBJ2-7; D is perhaps TRBD2 (6 bases). The specimen was CD4+ or CD8+ T cells sorted from blood, collected in a trial of the OX40 agonist ivuxolimab. The origin of this receptor is an adult with an advanced solid tumor such as melanoma, head and neck, liver or kidney cancer. The CDR3 DNA sequence: TGTGCCAGCAGTTCCCTCGGGGGTCGCGAGCAGTACTTC. Translation gives CASSSLGGREQYF.